The present T cell receptor beta chain was sequenced within a study of lymphopenia after photon versus proton radiotherapy. TCRdb's copy holds only in-frame clones and misses some; the assay was immunoSEQ multiplex PCR. The profile shows around 29,000 clones, 94% of them singletons. The receptor's source is a woman between 50 and 59 years old with cholangiocarcinoma. Specimen: peripheral blood, collected from a patient treated with photon-based radiotherapy.

DNA for the CDR3: TGTGCCAGCAGCCACCGGAGCCGTGAAAGCTACACCTTC. This encodes CASSHRSRESYTF. The chain recombines TRBV5-6 with TRBJ1-2, with D unresolved. Germline CDR1 reads SGHDT; CDR2 reads YYEEEE. This CDR3 comprises 13 residues. The V end was cut by 4 bases, the J end by 9 bases, with 16 bases between.